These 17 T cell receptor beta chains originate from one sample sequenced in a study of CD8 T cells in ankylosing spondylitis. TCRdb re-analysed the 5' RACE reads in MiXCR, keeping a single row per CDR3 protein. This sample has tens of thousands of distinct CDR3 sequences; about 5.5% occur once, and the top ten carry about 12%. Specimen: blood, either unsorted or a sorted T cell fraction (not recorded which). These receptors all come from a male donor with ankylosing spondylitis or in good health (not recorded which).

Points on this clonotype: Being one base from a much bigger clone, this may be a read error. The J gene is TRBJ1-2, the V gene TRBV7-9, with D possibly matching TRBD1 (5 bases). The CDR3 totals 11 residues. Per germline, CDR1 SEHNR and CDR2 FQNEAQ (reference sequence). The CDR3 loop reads CTSGTGYGYTF. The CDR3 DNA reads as TGTACCAGCGGGACCGGCTATGGCTACACCTTC.

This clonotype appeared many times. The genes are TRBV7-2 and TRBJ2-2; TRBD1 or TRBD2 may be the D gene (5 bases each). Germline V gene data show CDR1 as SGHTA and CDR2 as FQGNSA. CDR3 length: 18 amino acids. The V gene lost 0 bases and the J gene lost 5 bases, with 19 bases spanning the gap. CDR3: CASSLAPGRATPTGELFF. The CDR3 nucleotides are TGTGCCAGCAGCTTAGCGCCGGGACGCGCCACCCCTACCGGGGAGCTGTTTTTT.

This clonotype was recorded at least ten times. The CDR3 DNA reads TGTGCCAGCAGCTCGACAGGAACGTTAGCCAAAAACATTCAGTACTTC. Translation gives CASSSTGTLAKNIQYF. The V and J genes are TRBV7-2 and TRBJ2-4; TRBD1 is a possible D gene (6 bases). Trimming shortened V by 4 bases and J by 0 bases, and 13 bases separated the two germline ends. Germline V gene sequence: CDR1 SGHTA, CDR2 FQGNSA. The CDR3 runs to 16 residues.

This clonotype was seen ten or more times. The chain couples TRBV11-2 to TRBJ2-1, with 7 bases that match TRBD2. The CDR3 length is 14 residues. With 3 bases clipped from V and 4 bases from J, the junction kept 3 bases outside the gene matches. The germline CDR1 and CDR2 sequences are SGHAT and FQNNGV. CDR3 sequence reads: CASSFGGSYNEQFF. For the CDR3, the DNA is TGTGCCAGCAGCTTCGGCGGGAGTTACAATGAGCAGTTCTTC.

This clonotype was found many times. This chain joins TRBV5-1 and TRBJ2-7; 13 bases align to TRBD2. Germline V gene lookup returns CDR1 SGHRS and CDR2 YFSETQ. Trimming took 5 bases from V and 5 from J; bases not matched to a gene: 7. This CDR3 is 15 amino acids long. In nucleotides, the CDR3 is TGCGCCAGCAGAATCCAAGGACTAGCGGGAGACGAGCAGTACTTC. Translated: CASRIQGLAGDEQYF.

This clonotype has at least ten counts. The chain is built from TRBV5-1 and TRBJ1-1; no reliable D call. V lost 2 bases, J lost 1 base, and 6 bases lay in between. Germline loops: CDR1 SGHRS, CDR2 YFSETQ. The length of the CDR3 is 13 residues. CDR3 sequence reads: CASSFGRNTEAFF. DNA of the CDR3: TGCGCCAGCAGCTTTGGACGGAACACTGAAGCTTTCTTT.

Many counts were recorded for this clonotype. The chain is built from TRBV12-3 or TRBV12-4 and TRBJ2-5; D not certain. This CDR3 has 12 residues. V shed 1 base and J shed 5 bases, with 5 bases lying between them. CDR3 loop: CASSLVGETQYF. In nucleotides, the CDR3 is TGTGCCAGCAGTTTAGTTGGGGAGACCCAGTACTTC.

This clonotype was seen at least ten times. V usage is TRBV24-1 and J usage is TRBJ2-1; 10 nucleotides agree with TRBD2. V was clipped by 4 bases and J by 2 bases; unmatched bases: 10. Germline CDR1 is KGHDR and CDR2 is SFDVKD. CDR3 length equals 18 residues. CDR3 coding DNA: TGTGCCACCAGTGACCATAATAGCGGGAGGTGGCCCTACAATGAGCAGTTCTTC. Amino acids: CATSDHNSGRWPYNEQFF.

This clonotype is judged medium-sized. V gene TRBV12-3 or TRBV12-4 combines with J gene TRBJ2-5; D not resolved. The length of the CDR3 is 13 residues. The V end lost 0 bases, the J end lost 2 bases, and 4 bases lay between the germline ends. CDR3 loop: CASSLAIQETQYF. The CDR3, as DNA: TGTGCCAGCAGTTTAGCGATTCAAGAGACCCAGTACTTC.

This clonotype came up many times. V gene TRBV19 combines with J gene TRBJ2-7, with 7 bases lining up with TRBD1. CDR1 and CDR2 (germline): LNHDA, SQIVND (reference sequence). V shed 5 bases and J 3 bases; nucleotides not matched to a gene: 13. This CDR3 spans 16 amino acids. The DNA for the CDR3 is TGTGCCAGTAGTCCTCGTCCGGGACAGTTAGGCTACGAGCAGTACTTC. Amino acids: CASSPRPGQLGYEQYF.

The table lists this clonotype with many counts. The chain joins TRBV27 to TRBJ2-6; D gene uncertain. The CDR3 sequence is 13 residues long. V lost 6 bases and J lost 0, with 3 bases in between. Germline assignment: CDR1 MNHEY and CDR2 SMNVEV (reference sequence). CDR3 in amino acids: CASRNSGANVLTF. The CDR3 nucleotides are TGTGCCAGCAGAAACTCTGGGGCCAACGTCCTGACTTTC.

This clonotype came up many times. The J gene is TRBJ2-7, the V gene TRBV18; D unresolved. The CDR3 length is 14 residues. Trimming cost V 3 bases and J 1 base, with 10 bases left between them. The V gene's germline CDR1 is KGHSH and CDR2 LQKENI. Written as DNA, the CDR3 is TGTGCCAGCTCACCGAGAGACGGATCCTACGAGCAGTACTTC. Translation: CASSPRDGSYEQYF.

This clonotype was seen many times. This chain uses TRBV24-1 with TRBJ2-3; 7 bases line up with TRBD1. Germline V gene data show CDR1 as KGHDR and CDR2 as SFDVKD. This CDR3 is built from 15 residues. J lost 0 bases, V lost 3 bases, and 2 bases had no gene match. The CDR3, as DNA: TGTGCCACCAGTGATCACAGGGGAAGCACAGATACGCAGTATTTT. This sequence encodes CATSDHRGSTDTQYF.

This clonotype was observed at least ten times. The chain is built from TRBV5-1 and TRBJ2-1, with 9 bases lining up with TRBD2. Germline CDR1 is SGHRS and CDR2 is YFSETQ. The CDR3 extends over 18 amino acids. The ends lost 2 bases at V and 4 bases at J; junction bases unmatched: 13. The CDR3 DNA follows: TGCGCCAGCAGCTTCGTCGTTGGTAGCGGGGGCGCGTACAATGAGCAGTTCTTC. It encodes CASSFVVGSGGAYNEQFF.

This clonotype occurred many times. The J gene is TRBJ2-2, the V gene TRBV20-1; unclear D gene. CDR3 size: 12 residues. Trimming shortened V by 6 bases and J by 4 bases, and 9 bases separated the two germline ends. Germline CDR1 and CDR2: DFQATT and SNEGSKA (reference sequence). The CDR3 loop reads CSARDGTGELFF. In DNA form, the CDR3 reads TGCAGTGCCCGTGACGGCACCGGGGAGCTGTTTTTT.

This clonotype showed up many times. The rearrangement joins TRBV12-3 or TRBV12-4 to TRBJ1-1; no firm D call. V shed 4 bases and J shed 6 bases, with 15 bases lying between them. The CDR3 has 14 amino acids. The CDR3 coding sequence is TGTGCCAGCAGTTCGACAACACCAAGGTCTGAAGCTTTCTTT. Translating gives CASSSTTPRSEAFF.

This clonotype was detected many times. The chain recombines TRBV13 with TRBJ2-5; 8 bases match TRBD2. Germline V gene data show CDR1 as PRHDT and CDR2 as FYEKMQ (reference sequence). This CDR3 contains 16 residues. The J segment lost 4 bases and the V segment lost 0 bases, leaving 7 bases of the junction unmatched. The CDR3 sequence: CASSLGRGRIRETQYF. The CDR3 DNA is TGTGCCAGCAGCTTAGGTCGCGGGAGGATCCGAGAGACCCAGTACTTC.